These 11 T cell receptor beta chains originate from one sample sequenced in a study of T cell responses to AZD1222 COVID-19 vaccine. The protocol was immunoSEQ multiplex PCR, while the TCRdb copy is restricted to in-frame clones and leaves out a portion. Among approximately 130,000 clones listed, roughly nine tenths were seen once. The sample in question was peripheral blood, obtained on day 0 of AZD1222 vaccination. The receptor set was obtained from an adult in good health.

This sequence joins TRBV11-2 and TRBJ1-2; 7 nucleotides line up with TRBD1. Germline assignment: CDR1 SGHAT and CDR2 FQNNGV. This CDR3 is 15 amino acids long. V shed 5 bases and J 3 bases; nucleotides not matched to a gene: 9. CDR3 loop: CASSPHVGQDYGYTF. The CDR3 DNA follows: TGTGCCAGCAGCCCGCACGTCGGACAGGACTATGGCTACACCTTC.

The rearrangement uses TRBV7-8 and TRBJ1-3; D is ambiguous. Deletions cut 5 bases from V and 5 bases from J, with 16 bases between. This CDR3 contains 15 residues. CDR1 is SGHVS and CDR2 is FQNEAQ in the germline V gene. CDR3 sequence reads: CASSMPGGSRNTIYF. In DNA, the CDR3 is TGTGCCAGCAGCATGCCGGGAGGGTCCAGAAACACCATATATTTT. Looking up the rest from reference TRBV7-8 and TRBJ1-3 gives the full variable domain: GAGVSQSPRYKVAKRGQDVALRCDPISGHVSLFWYQQALGQGPEFLTYFQNEAQLDKSGLPSDRFFAERPEGSVSTLKIQRTQQEDSAVYLCASSMPGGSRNTIYFGEGSWLTVV.

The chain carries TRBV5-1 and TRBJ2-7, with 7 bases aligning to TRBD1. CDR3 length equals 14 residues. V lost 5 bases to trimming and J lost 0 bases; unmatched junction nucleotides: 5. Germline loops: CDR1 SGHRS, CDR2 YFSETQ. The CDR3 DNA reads TGCGCCAGCAGGATAGGACAGGCCTCCTACGAGCAGTACTTC. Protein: CASRIGQASYEQYF.

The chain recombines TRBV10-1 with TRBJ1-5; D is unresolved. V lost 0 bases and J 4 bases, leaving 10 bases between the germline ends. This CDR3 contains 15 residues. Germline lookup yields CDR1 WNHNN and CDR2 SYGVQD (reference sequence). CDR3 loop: CASSESILTNQPQHF. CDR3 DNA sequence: TGCGCCAGCAGTGAGTCGATACTGACTAATCAGCCCCAGCATTTT.

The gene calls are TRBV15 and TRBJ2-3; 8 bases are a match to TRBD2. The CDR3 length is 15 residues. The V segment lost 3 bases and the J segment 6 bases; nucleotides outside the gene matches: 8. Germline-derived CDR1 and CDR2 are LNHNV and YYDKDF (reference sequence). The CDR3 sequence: CATSREGREEDTQYF. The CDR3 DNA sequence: TGTGCCACCAGCAGGGAGGGGCGGGAGGAGGATACGCAGTATTTT.

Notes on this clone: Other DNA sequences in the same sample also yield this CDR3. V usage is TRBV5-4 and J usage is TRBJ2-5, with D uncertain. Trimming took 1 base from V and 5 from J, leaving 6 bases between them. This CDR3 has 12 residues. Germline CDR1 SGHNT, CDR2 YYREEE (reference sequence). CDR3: CASSLPKETQYF. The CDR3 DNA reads TGTGCCAGCAGCTTGCCTAAGGAGACCCAGTACTTC.

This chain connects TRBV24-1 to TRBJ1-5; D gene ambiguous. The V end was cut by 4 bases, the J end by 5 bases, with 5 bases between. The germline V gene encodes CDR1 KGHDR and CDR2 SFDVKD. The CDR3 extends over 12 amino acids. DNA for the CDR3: TGTGCCACCAGTGAGTCAGATCAGCCCCAGCATTTT. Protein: CATSESDQPQHF.

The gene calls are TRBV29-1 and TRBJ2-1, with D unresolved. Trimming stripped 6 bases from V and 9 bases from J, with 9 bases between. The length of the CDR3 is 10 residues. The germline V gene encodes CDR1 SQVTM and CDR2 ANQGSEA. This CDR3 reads CSVVGSEQFF. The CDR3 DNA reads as TGCAGCGTAGTTGGGTCTGAGCAGTTCTTC.

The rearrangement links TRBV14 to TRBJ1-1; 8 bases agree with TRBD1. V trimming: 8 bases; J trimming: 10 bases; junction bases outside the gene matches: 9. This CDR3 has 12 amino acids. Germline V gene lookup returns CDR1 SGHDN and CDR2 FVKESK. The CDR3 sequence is CASDGTGTGAFF. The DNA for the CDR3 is TGTGCCAGCGATGGAACCGGGACAGGAGCTTTCTTT.

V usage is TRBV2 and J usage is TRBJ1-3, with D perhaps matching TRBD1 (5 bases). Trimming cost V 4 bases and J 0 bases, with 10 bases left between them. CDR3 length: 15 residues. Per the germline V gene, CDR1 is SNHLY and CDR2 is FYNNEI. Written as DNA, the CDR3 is TGTGCCAGCAGTGGGGACGGGTTCTCTGGAAACACCATATATTTT. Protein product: CASSGDGFSGNTIYF.

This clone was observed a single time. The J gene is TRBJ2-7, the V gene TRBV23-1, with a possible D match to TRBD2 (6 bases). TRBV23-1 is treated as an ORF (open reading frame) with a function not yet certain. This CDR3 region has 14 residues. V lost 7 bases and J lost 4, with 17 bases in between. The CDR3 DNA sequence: TGCGCCAGCACCGGGGGTGGAGGGAAATACGAGCAGTACTTC. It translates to CASTGGGGKYEQYF.